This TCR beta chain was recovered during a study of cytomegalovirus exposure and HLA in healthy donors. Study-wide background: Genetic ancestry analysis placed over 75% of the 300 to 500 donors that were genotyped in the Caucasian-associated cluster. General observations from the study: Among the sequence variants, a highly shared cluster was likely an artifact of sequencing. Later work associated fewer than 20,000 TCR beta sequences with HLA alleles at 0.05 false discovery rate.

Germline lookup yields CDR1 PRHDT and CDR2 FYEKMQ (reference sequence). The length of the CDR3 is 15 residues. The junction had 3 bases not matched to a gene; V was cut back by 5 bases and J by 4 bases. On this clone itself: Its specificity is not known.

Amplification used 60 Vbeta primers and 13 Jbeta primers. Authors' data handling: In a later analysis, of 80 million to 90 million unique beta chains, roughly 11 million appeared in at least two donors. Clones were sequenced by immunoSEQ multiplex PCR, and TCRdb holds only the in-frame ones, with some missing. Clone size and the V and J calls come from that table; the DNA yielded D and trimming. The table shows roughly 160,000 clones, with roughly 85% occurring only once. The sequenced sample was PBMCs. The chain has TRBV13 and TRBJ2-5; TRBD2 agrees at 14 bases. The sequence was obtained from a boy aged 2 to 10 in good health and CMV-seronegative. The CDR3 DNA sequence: TGTGCCAGCAGCCCAGGGACTAGCGGGGGAGAGACCCAGTACTTC. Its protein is CASSPGTSGGETQYF.